The 31 T cell receptor beta chains reported below all come from one sample, sequenced in a study of T cell clones after liver transplantation. Measured with immunoSEQ multiplex PCR; TCRdb has only the in-frame clones, and not every one. Here the sample spans approximately 18,000 clones, over 75% being singletons. Sequencing was performed on CD8+ T cells from blood, taken roughly 50 months after liver transplant. These TCRs come from a human patient who received a liver transplant. The graft donor may have contributed some T cells.

The rearrangement uses TRBV5-6 and TRBJ2-4, with D tentatively TRBD2 (7 bases). Germline CDR1 SGHDT, CDR2 YYEEEE. Deletions cut 4 bases from V and 1 base from J, with 12 bases between. CDR3 size: 15 residues. CDR3 nucleotides: TGTGCCAGCAGCGCCCGGGGGGCGGCCAAAAACATTCAGTACTTC. Encoded protein: CASSARGAAKNIQYF.

This clone was detected only a few times. The V and J genes are TRBV7-9 and TRBJ2-7; 7 nucleotides agree with TRBD1. Germline V lookup: CDR1 SEHNR, CDR2 FQNEAQ (reference sequence). This CDR3 is 13 amino acids long. J gave up 4 bases and V 6 bases, and 6 bases lay outside the gene matches. This CDR3 is CASRPGQAYEQYF. The CDR3 DNA reads as TGTGCCAGCAGACCCGGACAGGCTTACGAGCAGTACTTC. Full variable domain (rest looked up from reference TRBV7-9 and TRBJ2-7): DTGVSQNPRHKITKRGQNVTFRCDPISEHNRLYWYRQTLGQGPEFLTYFQNEAQLEKSRLLSDRFSAERPKGSFSTLEIQRTEQGDSAMYLCASRPGQAYEQYFGPGTRLTVT.

DNA of the CDR3: TGTGCCAGCAGCGGGACAGGGTCCCCTTATGGCTACACCTTC. Protein sequence: CASSGTGSPYGYTF. The rearrangement joins TRBV5-6 to TRBJ1-2; TRBD1 aligns across 9 bases. This CDR3 region has 14 residues. V gave up 4 bases and J gave up 5 bases; unmatched junction bases: 6. In germline, CDR1 is SGHDT, CDR2 YYEEEE.

J is TRBJ1-2 and V is TRBV11-1; unclear D gene. The germline V and J ends were trimmed by 0 bases and 0 bases, with 11 bases remaining between them. Germline-derived CDR1 and CDR2 are SGHAT and FQDESV (reference sequence). This CDR3 is 16 amino acids long. CDR3 loop: CASSLAKAEANYGYTF. In DNA form, the CDR3 reads TGTGCCAGCAGCTTAGCTAAGGCAGAAGCTAACTATGGCTACACCTTC.

The chain joins TRBV30 to TRBJ2-7; TRBD2 might be the D (5 bases). V lost 2 bases to trimming and J lost 5 bases, with 13 bases between them. The CDR3 length is 13 residues. Germline values: CDR1 GTSNPN, CDR2 SVGIG (reference sequence). CDR3 DNA sequence: TGTGCCTGGAGTCTCTACCGGGGAGACGAGCAGTACTTC. As protein: CAWSLYRGDEQYF. Using reference TRBV30 and TRBJ2-7 for the parts outside the CDR3, the full variable domain is SQTIHQWPATLVQPVGSPLSLECTVEGTSNPNLYWYRQAAGRGLQLLFYSVGIGQISSEVPQNLSASRPQDRQFILSSKKLLLSDSGFYLCAWSLYRGDEQYFGPGTRLTVT.

The chain uses TRBV4-1 and TRBJ2-1; no definite D call. CDR3 length: 12 residues. CDR1 and CDR2 from the germline V gene are MGHRA and YSYEKL. V lost 3 bases, J lost 3 bases, and 3 bases lay in between. The CDR3 is CASSQGYNEQFF. The CDR3 coding sequence is TGCGCCAGCAGCCAGGGCTACAATGAGCAGTTCTTC.

The CDR3 is CASSWEDRSYEQYF. CDR3 bases: TGTGCCAGCAGCTGGGAGGACAGGAGCTACGAGCAGTACTTC. J is TRBJ2-7 and V is TRBV13, with D maybe TRBD1 (7 bases). V shed 4 bases and J shed 3 bases, with 13 bases lying between them. This CDR3 contains 14 residues. Germline CDR1 and CDR2: PRHDT and FYEKMQ (reference sequence).

The rearrangement joins TRBV15 to TRBJ1-5; D is unclear. The CDR3 is made up of 14 amino acids. Germline CDR1 is LNHNV and CDR2 is YYDKDF (reference sequence). Trimming took 0 bases from V and 3 from J, leaving 6 bases between them. CDR3 DNA: TGTGCCACCAGCAGAGAGCGGAACAATCAGCCCCAGCATTTT. This sequence encodes CATSRERNNQPQHF.

V gene TRBV6-6 combines with J gene TRBJ2-7, with 8 bases matching TRBD2. The CDR3 length is 15 residues. Germline loops: CDR1 MNHNY, CDR2 SVGAGI (reference sequence). J gave up 3 bases and V 6 bases, and 10 bases lay outside the gene matches. CDR3 amino acids: CASRETSAGVYEQYF. As DNA, the CDR3 is TGTGCCAGCAGGGAGACTTCAGCGGGAGTCTACGAGCAGTACTTC.

In its sample, this clone was seen once. The V and J genes are TRBV7-8 and TRBJ2-6, with D possibly matching TRBD2 (5 bases). V dropped 5 bases and J dropped 2 bases, with 13 bases sitting between them. The CDR3 length is 16 residues. The V gene's germline CDR1 is SGHVS and CDR2 FQNEAQ. The CDR3 is CASSVPLGAGANVLTF. The CDR3, as DNA: TGTGCCAGCAGCGTCCCGCTGGGAGCTGGGGCCAACGTCCTGACTTTC.

This clone counts as medium-sized (0.01 to 0.1%). The chain has TRBV5-4 and TRBJ2-7, with TRBD1 identical over 7 bases. CDR1 is SGHNT and CDR2 is YYREEE in the germline V gene (reference sequence). This CDR3 has 14 residues. Germline trimming cut 4 bases from V and 1 base from J; bases unmatched to any gene: 5. CDR3 protein: CASSNRQGSYEQYF. CDR3 nucleotides: TGTGCCAGCAGCAACCGACAGGGTTCCTACGAGCAGTACTTC.

The chain combines TRBV6-6 with TRBJ2-7; 11 positions agree with TRBD2. Per the germline V gene, CDR1 is MNHNY and CDR2 is SVGAGI (reference sequence). Trimming at V came to 6 bases and at J to 4 bases, leaving 8 bases not matched to a gene. The CDR3 is made up of 15 amino acids. The CDR3 DNA follows: TGTGCCAGCAGCCAAACTAGCGGGAGTTTGTACGAGCAGTACTTC. It specifies CASSQTSGSLYEQYF.

This chain joins TRBV27 and TRBJ1-4; no firm D call. The CDR3 length is 16 residues. From germline, CDR1 is MNHEY and CDR2 SMNVEV (reference sequence). Trimming stripped 4 bases from V and 8 bases from J, with 20 bases between. The chain's CDR3 is CASSSCLGSRGEKLFF. CDR3 coding DNA: TGTGCCAGCAGTTCATGCCTGGGTAGCCGCGGGGAAAAACTGTTTTTT.

This clone was counted once. The chain is built from TRBV28 and TRBJ2-1, with TRBD2 matching 8 bases. Unmatched junction bases numbered 13, after V lost 4 bases and J lost 2 bases. CDR1 and CDR2 (germline): MDHEN, SYDVKM. The CDR3 spans 18 residues. For the CDR3, the DNA is TGTGCCAGCAGTTCCCTACTGGTTAGTAGCGGGACCTACAATGAGCAGTTCTTC. Encoded protein: CASSSLLVSSGTYNEQFF.

This clone was detected only a few times. The V gene is TRBV19, the J gene TRBJ1-2; no clear D gene. V was pared by 4 bases and J by 8 bases, with 8 bases between. CDR1 LNHDA and CDR2 SQIVND come from the germline V gene (reference sequence). CDR3 length: 11 residues. CDR3 amino acids: CASSSPRGYTF. The CDR3 bases are TGTGCCAGTAGTAGCCCCCGGGGCTACACCTTC.

A single count supports this clone. The gene calls are TRBV9 and TRBJ1-3; D unclear. The CDR3 is 13 amino acids. From germline, CDR1 is SGDLS and CDR2 YYNGEE. V lost 4 bases, J lost 0 bases, and 5 bases lay in between. The CDR3 spells CASSPPSGNTIYF. As DNA, the CDR3 is TGTGCCAGCAGCCCCCCCTCTGGAAACACCATATATTTT.

This chain connects TRBV6-6 to TRBJ1-5; weak D call: TRBD1 (5 bases). The CDR3 covers 15 residues. Trimming left V 2 bases short and J 6 bases short, with 14 bases between. Germline CDR1 reads MNHNY; CDR2 reads SVGAGI (reference sequence). CDR3: CASSYGTTSGQPQHF. CDR3 DNA sequence: TGTGCCAGCAGTTACGGGACCACCTCGGGTCAGCCCCAGCATTTT.

The chain employs TRBV15 and TRBJ1-2; D call uncertain. CDR1 and CDR2 from the germline V gene are LNHNV and YYDKDF (reference sequence). The CDR3 totals 15 residues. V shed 0 bases and J shed 6 bases, with 14 bases lying between them. In nucleotides, the CDR3 is TGTGCCACCAGCAGAGATCGCGAATATGGTAATGGCTACACCTTC. This translates into CATSRDREYGNGYTF.

The chain combines TRBV11-2 with TRBJ1-4, with D perhaps TRBD1 (6 bases). Trimming left V 5 bases short and J 4 bases short, with 23 bases between. The CDR3 spans 18 residues. Germline V lookup: CDR1 SGHAT, CDR2 FQNNGV. CDR3 sequence (DNA): TGTGCCAGCAGCGCCCAGAGGGGGGGCATAGGGGATAATGAAAAACTGTTTTTT. Its protein product is CASSAQRGGIGDNEKLFF.

The rearrangement links TRBV11-2 to TRBJ2-5; D remains unclear. Trimming pared 5 bases from V and 4 bases from J, leaving 17 bases between. The CDR3 loop spans 15 amino acids. The germline V gene encodes CDR1 SGHAT and CDR2 FQNNGV. The CDR3: CASSPINLLGETQYF. CDR3 nucleotides: TGTGCCAGCAGCCCCATTAACCTACTCGGAGAGACCCAGTACTTC.

The V call is TRBV7-3, the J call TRBJ2-7; 11 nucleotides match TRBD2. Unmatched junction bases numbered 6, after V lost 5 bases and J lost 3 bases. The germline V gene encodes CDR1 SGHTA and CDR2 FQGTGA. The length of the CDR3 is 15 residues. CDR3 in DNA: TGTGCCAGCAGCATAGCGGGAGGGCCCTTCTACGAGCAGTACTTC. This codes for CASSIAGGPFYEQYF.

CDR3 nucleotide sequence: TGTGCCAGCAGCTTATCGTATCTTCCCCACGCGGGGACCGGGGAGCTGTTTTTT. Residues: CASSLSYLPHAGTGELFF. The J gene is TRBJ2-2, the V gene TRBV11-2, with D perhaps TRBD2 (6 bases). Trimming left V 2 bases short and J 5 bases short, with 21 bases between. From germline, CDR1 is SGHAT and CDR2 FQNNGV. The CDR3 runs to 18 residues.

This clone was observed once. J is TRBJ2-1 and V is TRBV6-5, with 9 positions matching TRBD2. Germline loops: CDR1 MNHEY, CDR2 SVGAGI. V was clipped by 8 bases and J by 4 bases; unmatched bases: 9. CDR3 length equals 15 residues. The CDR3 DNA follows: TGTGCCAGCGAAATCGGAGCGGGAGGTTACAATGAGCAGTTCTTC. This codes for CASEIGAGGYNEQFF.

This clone came up a few times. The DNA of the CDR3 is TGTGCCTGGAGCGTAGCGGCGAGCTCCTACAATGAGCAGTTCTTC. Protein: CAWSVAASSYNEQFF. The genes are TRBV30 and TRBJ2-1; tentative D call: TRBD2 (6 bases). From germline, CDR1 is GTSNPN and CDR2 SVGIG (reference sequence). V lost 3 bases, J lost 0 bases, and 12 bases lay in between. CDR3 length: 15 residues.

In this sample, this clone turned up a few times. The chain employs TRBV9 and TRBJ1-1, with a weak D call TRBD1 (6 bases). With 4 bases removed from V and 5 bases from J, the gap between germline ends came to 12 bases. The CDR3 loop spans 13 amino acids. The V gene's germline CDR1 is SGDLS and CDR2 YYNGEE. In DNA form, the CDR3 reads TGTGCCAGCAGCTTAACAGGGTGGACTGAAGCTTTCTTT. Translating it yields CASSLTGWTEAFF. Based on the CDR3 plus reference TRBV9 and TRBJ1-1, the full variable domain is DSGVTQTPKHLITATGQRVTLRCSPRSGDLSVYWYQQSLDQGLQFLIQYYNGEERAKGNILERFSAQQFPDLHSELNLSSLELGDSALYFCASSLTGWTEAFFGQGTRLTVV.

This clone has a handful of counts. The rearrangement uses TRBV2 and TRBJ1-1; TRBD1 might be the D (5 bases). This CDR3 is 17 amino acids long. Germline V gene sequence: CDR1 SNHLY, CDR2 FYNNEI. Trimming stripped 1 base from V and 3 bases from J, with 18 bases between. The CDR3 DNA sequence: TGTGCCAGCAGTGAAGATGGGGGACTCCCCCGGGACACTGAAGCTTTCTTT. Amino acid sequence: CASSEDGGLPRDTEAFF.

The chain has TRBV5-5 and TRBJ2-1; D could derive from TRBD1 or TRBD2 (5 bases each). V lost 3 bases and J lost 3, with 16 bases in between. The CDR3 spans 16 residues. Germline CDR1 reads SGHKS; CDR2 reads YYEKEE (reference sequence). The DNA for the CDR3 is TGTGCCAGCAGCTGGGACCGCCGCAGCCTCTACAATGAGCAGTTCTTC. This sequence encodes CASSWDRRSLYNEQFF.

CDR3 sequence: CASSPGGRGYEQYF. For the CDR3, the DNA is TGCGCCAGCAGCCCAGGGGGAAGGGGCTACGAGCAGTACTTC. The chain uses TRBV4-3 and TRBJ2-7; 7 positions match TRBD1. The CDR3 covers 14 residues. The junction had 6 bases not matched to a gene; V was cut back by 4 bases and J by 3 bases. The germline CDR1 and CDR2 sequences are LGHNA and YSLEER.

The V and J genes are TRBV13 and TRBJ1-1; possibly TRBD1 for D (6 bases). The CDR3 length is 13 residues. The germline V and J ends were trimmed by 5 bases and 4 bases, with 11 bases remaining between them. The germline V gene has CDR1 PRHDT and CDR2 FYEKMQ (reference sequence). The CDR3 DNA reads TGTGCCAGCAGCCTTAGGGGGGGCACTGAAGCTTTCTTT. It encodes CASSLRGGTEAFF.

CDR3 in DNA: TGTGCCAGCAGGCAGACTAGCGGGAGTTTGGGGCAGTTCTTC. This sequence encodes CASRQTSGSLGQFF. This chain joins TRBV27 and TRBJ2-1; 12 nucleotides align to TRBD2. V gave up 6 bases and J gave up 12 bases; unmatched junction bases: 9. CDR1 is MNHEY and CDR2 is SMNVEV in the germline V gene (reference sequence). This CDR3 is built from 14 residues.

This clone was counted a few times. The chain employs TRBV5-1 and TRBJ1-2; 10 bases line up with TRBD1. The V and J ends lost 0 bases and 3 bases, in that order; junction bases with no gene match: 2. Germline V CDR1 and CDR2: SGHRS, YFSETQ. This CDR3 is built from 15 residues. CDR3 sequence: CASSLEGTGDYGYTF. DNA for the CDR3: TGCGCCAGCAGCTTGGAAGGGACAGGGGACTATGGCTACACCTTC.